Shown below are 27 T cell receptor beta chains from a single sample sequenced in a study of T-cell reconstitution after alpha-beta-depleted transplantation in children (dated by TCRdb to the mid-2010s). The sample's treatment or condition, from its label and the paper: allogeneic hematopoietic cell transplantation with graft depleted of TCRalphabeta T cells and CD19 B cells. Library preparation was by PCR. The sequencer listed for this sample is Illumina HiSeq 2500. TCR libraries were prepared with molecular barcoding, using unique molecular identifiers to normalize TCRbeta repertoire quantification. The public reads were quality trimmed at Q25 with fastp and then assembled into clones with MiXCR by TCRdb, keeping productive beta chains. One record per CDR3 amino acid sequence lists the most common genes and DNA. This sample holds 90,000 to 100,000 distinct CDR3 sequences; 20% to 30% were observed only once. Together, the top ten hold about a fifth of the sample.

Sequencing was performed on PBMCs, taken before TCRalphabeta/CD19-depleted stem cell transplant. The receptors come from a boy aged 2-9 years with acute lymphoblastic leukemia, due to receive a stem cell transplant.

The chain has TRBV5-1 and TRBJ2-2; a weak D match, TRBD2 (6 bases). This CDR3 is 16 amino acids long. The ends were cut back, 4 bases at V and 3 bases at J, with 16 bases in the middle. The germline V gene encodes CDR1 SGHRS and CDR2 YFSETQ. Here the CDR3 reads CASSGGIQAYTGELFF. The CDR3 nucleotides are TGCGCCAGCAGCGGGGGGATTCAAGCTTACACCGGGGAGCTGTTTTTT.

J is TRBJ2-1 and V is TRBV9, with 7 bases fitting TRBD1. CDR3 length: 19 residues. Trimming took 3 bases from V and 3 from J; bases not matched to a gene: 18. CDR1 is SGDLS, CDR2 YYNGEE, per germline. CDR3 DNA: TGTGCCAGCAGCGCTCCGCTTTCGCCGGGACAGACTATCTACAATGAGCAGTTCTTC. Translated: CASSAPLSPGQTIYNEQFF.

This clonotype was counted only a few times. The rearrangement uses TRBV4-3 and TRBJ2-2; a weak D match, TRBD1 (5 bases). Per germline, CDR1 LGHNA and CDR2 YSLEER. This CDR3 contains 15 residues. With 0 bases removed from V and 6 bases from J, the gap between germline ends came to 11 bases. The CDR3 DNA reads as TGCGCCAGCAGCCAAGACAGGGTATCGGCCGGGGAGCTGTTTTTT. It codes for CASSQDRVSAGELFF.

The rearrangement joins TRBV7-2 to TRBJ1-3; 7 bases map to TRBD1. The CDR3 sequence is 15 residues long. The germline V gene encodes CDR1 SGHTA and CDR2 FQGNSA. The J segment lost 2 bases and the V segment lost 4 bases, leaving 5 bases of the junction unmatched. The CDR3 bases are TGTGCCAGCAGCTCCCAGACAGGGCCTGGAAACACCATATATTTT. Translation gives CASSSQTGPGNTIYF.

This clonotype was observed a handful of times. The V and J genes are TRBV4-3 and TRBJ2-1; no definite D call. V lost 0 bases to trimming and J lost 2 bases, with 8 bases between them. Germline V gene data show CDR1 as LGHNA and CDR2 as YSLEER. CDR3 length equals 15 residues. For the CDR3, the DNA is TGCGCCAGCAGCCAAGAGGCGGACGCCTACAATGAGCAGTTCTTC. It yields the protein CASSQEADAYNEQFF.

The V call is TRBV20-1, the J call TRBJ2-5; 10 positions match TRBD2. The CDR3 consists of 14 residues. The germline CDR1 and CDR2 sequences are DFQATT and SNEGSKA (reference sequence). The J segment lost 7 bases and the V segment lost 1 base, leaving 6 bases of the junction unmatched. The CDR3 DNA reads TGCAGTGCTAGAGGGACTAGCGGAGGCGGGACCCAGTACTTC. Its translation: CSARGTSGGGTQYF.

This clonotype was found a few times. The CDR3 DNA sequence: TGTGCCAGCAGCTTAGCGAGTGCGGAGACCAACACCGGGGAGCTGTTTTTT. Translation gives CASSLASAETNTGELFF. The J gene is TRBJ2-2, the V gene TRBV7-6; D is unclear. Germline CDR1 reads SGHVS; CDR2 reads FNYEAQ. V lost 0 bases to trimming and J lost 2 bases, with 13 bases between them. The CDR3 totals 17 residues.

This clonotype was picked up a small number of times. The J gene is TRBJ2-3, the V gene TRBV2; 8 bases map to TRBD2. Trimming cost V 6 bases and J 1 base; bases outside gene matches: 0. Per germline, CDR1 SNHLY and CDR2 FYNNEI. CDR3 length: 13 amino acids. The CDR3 spells CASRTSGTDTQYF. The CDR3 nucleotides read TGTGCCAGCAGGACTAGCGGCACAGATACGCAGTATTTT. Supplemented by reference TRBV2 and TRBJ2-3, the full variable domain reads EPEVTQTPSHQVTQMGQEVILRCVPISNHLYFYWYRQILGQKVEFLVSFYNNEISEKSEIFDDQFSVERPDGSNFTLKIRSTKLEDSAMYFCASRTSGTDTQYFGPGTRLTVL.

This chain connects TRBV20-1 to TRBJ2-3; 7 bases are a match to TRBD2. V shed 1 base and J 1 base; nucleotides not matched to a gene: 5. Per the germline V gene, CDR1 is DFQATT and CDR2 is SNEGSKA (reference sequence). This CDR3 spans 15 amino acids. The CDR3 here is CSARVPLAGTDTQYF. The CDR3 DNA reads TGCAGTGCTAGAGTTCCCCTAGCGGGCACAGATACGCAGTATTTT.

There are many counts of this clonotype. V usage is TRBV4-1 and J usage is TRBJ2-7; D may be TRBD2 (6 bases). This CDR3 has 15 amino acids. V lost 5 bases and J lost 0, with 14 bases in between. The germline V gene has CDR1 MGHRA and CDR2 YSYEKL. CDR3 DNA sequence: TGCGCCAGCAGCTACGGAGGGGCCGCCTCCTACGAGCAGTACTTC. Its protein product is CASSYGGAASYEQYF.

The table lists this clonotype with a few counts. J is TRBJ2-7 and V is TRBV2; TRBD1 matches at 9 bases. J lost 3 bases, V lost 5 bases, and 11 bases had no gene match. Germline V gene data show CDR1 as SNHLY and CDR2 as FYNNEI. CDR3 length equals 16 residues. CDR3 coding DNA: TGTGCCAGCAGTCCCACGCCCCCGGGACAGGGCTACGAGCAGTACTTC. It codes for CASSPTPPGQGYEQYF.

This clonotype occurred many times. The J gene is TRBJ2-3, the V gene TRBV6-5; TRBD2 agrees at 11 bases. The CDR3 spans 16 residues. After removal of 0 bases from V and 4 bases from J, the junction contained 3 bases not matched to a gene. Germline V gene lookup returns CDR1 MNHEY and CDR2 SVGAGI. CDR3 DNA: TGTGCCAGCAGTTACTCCGGGACTAGCGGAGCAGATACGCAGTATTTT. It specifies CASSYSGTSGADTQYF.

This clonotype occurred a few times. CDR3 protein: CSVWTGGKEKLFF. CDR3 DNA sequence: TGCAGCGTGTGGACAGGGGGCAAAGAAAAACTGTTTTTT. This chain connects TRBV29-1 to TRBJ1-4; 11 nucleotides align to TRBD1. Germline assignment: CDR1 SQVTM and CDR2 ANQGSEA. The J segment lost 8 bases and the V segment lost 6 bases, leaving 5 bases of the junction unmatched. The CDR3 contains 13 residues. Full variable domain (missing parts from reference TRBV29-1 and TRBJ1-4): SAVISQKPSRDICQRGTSLTIQCQVDSQVTMMFWYRQQPGQSLTLIATANQGSEATYESGFVIDKFPISRPNLTFSTLTVSNMSPEDSSIYLCSVWTGGKEKLFFGSGTQLSVL.

This clonotype was detected ten times or more. The J gene is TRBJ1-2, the V gene TRBV28, with D perhaps TRBD1 (6 bases). This CDR3 contains 15 residues. The V gene's germline CDR1 is MDHEN and CDR2 SYDVKM. Trimming shortened V by 5 bases and J by 7 bases, and 20 bases separated the two germline ends. CDR3 DNA sequence: TGTGCCAGCAGTCACCCGTGGGCAGGGGAAGGTGGCTACACCTTC. It translates to CASSHPWAGEGGYTF.

The gene calls are TRBV12-3 or TRBV12-4 and TRBJ2-2; the D is unclear. With 6 bases removed from V and 5 bases from J, the gap between germline ends came to 4 bases. The CDR3 spans 11 residues. DNA of the CDR3: TGTGCCAGCAGCGGAACCGGGGAGCTGTTTTTT. Its protein is CASSGTGELFF.

This clonotype was detected only a few times. This sequence joins TRBV4-1 and TRBJ1-1; D gene ambiguous. The CDR3 covers 15 residues. V dropped 0 bases and J dropped 2 bases, with 10 bases sitting between them. CDR1 and CDR2 (germline): MGHRA, YSYEKL. As DNA, the CDR3 is TGCGCCAGCAGCCAAGAGGCACAGATCAACACTGAAGCTTTCTTT. It codes for CASSQEAQINTEAFF.

The chain couples TRBV5-1 to TRBJ2-7; the D gene could be TRBD1 or TRBD2 (5 bases each). V dropped 1 base and J dropped 3 bases, with 11 bases sitting between them. Germline CDR1 and CDR2: SGHRS and YFSETQ. The CDR3 extends over 14 amino acids. In DNA form, the CDR3 reads TGCGCCAGCAGCTTGAGGGGAGCCCACTACGAGCAGTACTTC. This sequence encodes CASSLRGAHYEQYF.

V gene TRBV14 combines with J gene TRBJ1-1; D is perhaps TRBD1 (6 bases). The CDR3 contains 15 residues. Germline CDR1 reads SGHDN; CDR2 reads FVKESK. With 4 bases removed from V and 4 bases from J, the gap between germline ends came to 16 bases. CDR3 residues: CASSPWGAQRTEAFF. CDR3 coding DNA: TGTGCCAGCAGCCCCTGGGGGGCCCAACGCACTGAAGCTTTCTTT. The full variable domain, completed using reference TRBV14 and TRBJ1-1, is EAGVTQFPSHSVIEKGQTVTLRCDPISGHDNLYWYRRVMGKEIKFLLHFVKESKQDESGMPNNRFLAERTGGTYSTLKVQPAELEDSGVYFCASSPWGAQRTEAFFGQGTRLTVV.

The V gene is TRBV14, the J gene TRBJ2-3; D gene ambiguous. V lost 1 base, J lost 0 bases, and 11 bases lay in between. CDR1 SGHDN and CDR2 FVKESK come from the germline V gene. The length of the CDR3 is 16 residues. The CDR3 loop reads CASSQARIGSTDTQYF. In DNA form, the CDR3 reads TGTGCCAGCAGCCAAGCCAGAATAGGTAGCACAGATACGCAGTATTTT.

This clonotype has just a few counts. The chain links TRBV27 to TRBJ2-5, with D possibly TRBD1 on 6 matching bases. Per germline, CDR1 MNHEY and CDR2 SMNVEV (reference sequence). V dropped 4 bases and J dropped 8 bases, with 17 bases sitting between them. The CDR3 covers 14 residues. CDR3 sequence: CASSSRQAGETQYF. The CDR3 DNA is TGTGCCAGCAGTTCGAGACAGGCCGGGGAAACCCAGTACTTC.

This clonotype was picked up a small number of times. V and J are TRBV7-8 and TRBJ2-3; 13 nucleotides align to TRBD2. The J segment lost 5 bases and the V segment lost 0 bases, leaving 8 bases of the junction unmatched. CDR3 size: 18 residues. Germline CDR1 and CDR2: SGHVS and FQNEAQ. The CDR3 sequence is CASSLARTGLAGIDTQYF. CDR3 nucleotide sequence: TGTGCCAGCAGCTTAGCACGGACGGGACTAGCGGGGATAGATACGCAGTATTTT.

The sample holds a few counts of this clonotype. This chain connects TRBV20-1 to TRBJ2-1; possibly TRBD2 for D (6 bases). The V and J ends lost 7 bases and 5 bases respectively, with 15 bases between them. Germline V gives CDR1 DFQATT, CDR2 SNEGSKA (reference sequence). CDR3 size: 13 residues. This chain's CDR3 is CSVAEGYDNEQFF. The CDR3 bases are TGCAGTGTCGCGGAGGGGTACGACAATGAGCAGTTCTTC.

Comments on this clonotype: A much larger clone is a single base away; this may be a read error. V gene TRBV15 combines with J gene TRBJ2-6; D gene uncertain. Trimming cost V 0 bases and J 2 bases, with 14 bases left between them. The CDR3 covers 18 residues. The V gene's germline CDR1 is LNHNV and CDR2 YYDKDF (reference sequence). The CDR3, as DNA: TGTGCCACCAGCAGAGACCCCCTTGGCCATGCTGGGGCCAACGTCCTGACTTTC. Translating gives CATSRDPLGHAGANVLTF.

This chain connects TRBV7-2 to TRBJ2-5; TRBD2 might be the D (6 bases). Germline lookup yields CDR1 SGHTA and CDR2 FQGNSA. The CDR3 has 15 amino acids. V was shortened by 6 bases and J by 1 base, with 15 bases between the two germline ends. The DNA of the CDR3 is TGTGCCAGCAGTATCGGAGGGGCCCTCCAAGAGACCCAGTACTTC. Encoded protein: CASSIGGALQETQYF.

In this sample, this clonotype turned up a few times. The chain is built from TRBV7-6 and TRBJ2-1; D ambiguous. Germline V CDR1 and CDR2: SGHVS, FNYEAQ. V dropped 5 bases and J dropped 7 bases, with 12 bases sitting between them. The CDR3 contains 13 residues. CDR3 region: CASSRDLVNEQFF. In DNA form, the CDR3 reads TGTGCCAGCAGCCGCGATCTAGTGAATGAGCAGTTCTTC.

V gene TRBV5-5 combines with J gene TRBJ2-7, with a tentative D call TRBD2 (5 bases). This CDR3 comprises 15 residues. CDR1 is SGHKS and CDR2 is YYEKEE in the germline V gene (reference sequence). The V end was cut by 3 bases, the J end by 0 bases, with 13 bases between. The CDR3 loop is CASSYIGGLSYEQYF. CDR3 nucleotide sequence: TGTGCCAGCAGCTATATTGGAGGTCTCTCCTACGAGCAGTACTTC.

In this sample, this clonotype turned up a few times. The chain recombines TRBV7-2 with TRBJ2-7; unclear D gene. Trimming pared 7 bases from V and 7 bases from J, leaving 11 bases between. The CDR3 totals 11 residues. The germline V gene has CDR1 SGHTA and CDR2 FQGNSA. The CDR3 here is CASTRGWEQYF. Written as DNA, the CDR3 is TGTGCCAGCACAAGAGGATGGGAGCAGTACTTC.